This TCR beta chain stems from a study of T-cell reconstitution after alpha-beta-depleted transplantation in children. Whole-study results and caveats: Once a year had passed after transplant, T-cell counts and diversity came mostly from newly produced T cells. Reportedly, only several hundred clones from non-depleted graft cells drove alpha-beta T-cell counts at about two months.

Unique molecular identifiers were used to barcode this TCRbeta library. Via MiXCR, TCRdb re-called the PCR reads, giving one row per CDR3 protein. Among around 490,000 distinct CDR3 sequences listed, roughly 11% were seen once. Unmatched junction bases numbered 6, after V lost 8 bases and J lost 3 bases. The length of the CDR3 is 14 residues. CDR1 is MNHNS, CDR2 SASEGT, per germline. As to this clonotype: The antigen remains undetermined.

Specimen: PBMCs, mostly from graft donor cells, collected 180 days after TCRalphabeta/CD19-depleted stem cell transplant. The genes are TRBV6-1 and TRBJ1-4; TRBD1 matches 7 bases. This clonotype was obtained from a female patient under 10 years old who had a stem cell transplant for aplastic anemia, so the T cells may come from the graft donor. CDR3 DNA sequence: TGTGCCAGCGGATGGACAGGAGCTAATGAAAAACTGTTTTTT. It is translated as CASGWTGANEKLFF.